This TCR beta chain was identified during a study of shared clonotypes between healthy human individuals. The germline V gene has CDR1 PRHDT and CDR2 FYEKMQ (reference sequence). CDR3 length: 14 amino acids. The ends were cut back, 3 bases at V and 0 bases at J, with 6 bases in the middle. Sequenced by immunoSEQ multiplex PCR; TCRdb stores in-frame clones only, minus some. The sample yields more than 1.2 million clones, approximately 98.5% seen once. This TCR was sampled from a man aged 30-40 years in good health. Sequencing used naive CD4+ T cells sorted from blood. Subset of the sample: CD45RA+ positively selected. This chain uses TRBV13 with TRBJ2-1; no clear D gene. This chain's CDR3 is CASSLDSSYNEQFF. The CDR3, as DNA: TGTGCCAGCAGCTTGGATAGCTCCTACAATGAGCAGTTCTTC.